The rows below give T cell receptor beta chains drawn from one sample of a study of CD8 T cells in Susac syndrome. TCRdb reanalysed the immunoSEQ multiplex PCR reads using MiXCR and keeps one entry per CDR3 protein. The sample has 150,000 to 200,000 distinct CDR3 sequences, about 95% seen once. Sequenced: CD8+ T cells from PBMCs. All receptors derive from a human donor with multiple sclerosis. The CDR3 runs from the conserved cysteine through the conserved F or W. A D gene is named only where the DNA matches it firmly. Part of the rows lack a size; the others show once, few, many or a class for expanded clones.

DNA	CDR3	size	J	D	V
TGTGCCAGCAGTTACTCGGCAGGGCATCGTGATGGCTACACCTTC	CASSYSAGHRDGYTF	few	TRBJ1-2	NA	TRBV6-5
TGTGCCATCACACGACAGGAAACCGGGGAGCTGTTTTTT	CAITRQETGELFF	once	TRBJ2-2	NA	TRBV10-3
TGTGCCACCAGCTCGACCCGGACAGGCCTTTATGGCTACACCTTC	CATSSTRTGLYGYTF	NA	TRBJ1-2	TRBD1	TRBV15
TGTGCCAGCAGTTTCTATGGCCAGGTTGGCTACACCTTC	CASSFYGQVGYTF	NA	TRBJ1-2	NA	TRBV27
TGTGCCAGCAGCCAAGGAGGGAACGAGCAGTACTTC	CASSQGGNEQYF	NA	TRBJ2-7	NA	TRBV3-1
TGTGCCAGCTCACCGGCGGAGTACCAAGAGACCCAGTACTTC	CASSPAEYQETQYF	NA	TRBJ2-5	NA	TRBV18
TGTGCCAGCGGCCAGGGTCTTACTAACACTGAAGCTTTCTTT	CASGQGLTNTEAFF	NA	TRBJ1-1	NA	TRBV27
TGCGCCAGCAGCTTTACCCCGACGGACAGGGGGGATCTCGGCGAGCAGTACTTC	CASSFTPTDRGDLGEQYF	NA	TRBJ2-7	TRBD1	TRBV5-1
TGCGCCAGCAGCCGTGGACAGGGCGGGAACACTGAAGCTTTCTTT	CASSRGQGGNTEAFF	NA	TRBJ1-1	TRBD1	TRBV4-1
TGTGCCAGCAGCCCGACAGGGGTCACCTACGAGCAGTACTTC	CASSPTGVTYEQYF	NA	TRBJ2-7	TRBD1	TRBV4-2
TGTGCCAGTAGTACCTCGGACCACTCCTACAATGAGCAGTTCTTC	CASSTSDHSYNEQFF	NA	TRBJ2-1	NA	TRBV19
TGTGCCAGCAGTTCCCGGGACCCGAACACCGGGGAGCTGTTTTTT	CASSSRDPNTGELFF	NA	TRBJ2-2	NA	TRBV27
TGTGCCAGCAGTTTCGGACTAGCGGGAAACTACGAGCAGTACTTC	CASSFGLAGNYEQYF	once	TRBJ2-7	TRBD2	TRBV27
TGTGCCAGCAGTTTTTCTAGCGGGATTGACGAGCAGTACTTC	CASSFSSGIDEQYF	NA	TRBJ2-7	TRBD2	TRBV27
TGTGCCAGCAGTTTATCACCCGGGGGCGCGGATCAGCCCCAGCATTTT	CASSLSPGGADQPQHF	NA	TRBJ1-5	NA	TRBV28
TGCAGTGCTAGTGGGGGGAGCTCCTACAATGAGCAGTTCTTC	CSASGGSSYNEQFF	once	TRBJ2-1	NA	TRBV20-1
TGTGCCAGCAGCGTAGCTACAGGGCTACAAGAGACCCAGTACTTC	CASSVATGLQETQYF	NA	TRBJ2-5	NA	TRBV9
TGTGCCAGTTGGGACTCCGATGGCTACACCTTC	CASWDSDGYTF	once	TRBJ1-2	NA	TRBV6-6
TGTGCCAGCAGCCCGACGATCCTCGGCGATCAGCCCCAGCATTTT	CASSPTILGDQPQHF	NA	TRBJ1-5	NA	TRBV12-3/TRBV12-4
TGCAGTGCTAGAGGGGACAGCCTACATTCACCCCTCCACTTT	CSARGDSLHSPLHF	NA	TRBJ1-6	TRBD1	TRBV20-1
TGTGCCAGCTCCCCGGGCGGCAGGGGTCGCGACGAGCAGTACTTC	CASSPGGRGRDEQYF	NA	TRBJ2-7	NA	TRBV6-5
TGTGCCAGCAGCCCGTTTCACGGGGCGACATACCAAGAGACCCAGTACTTC	CASSPFHGATYQETQYF	NA	TRBJ2-5	NA	TRBV3-1
TGTGCCAGCAGCTTAGCAGCAGGGGCCTCCTACGAGCAGTACTTC	CASSLAAGASYEQYF	NA	TRBJ2-7	NA	TRBV11-2
TGTGCCAGCAGTTGGGACAACCTCCAAGAGACCCAGTACTTC	CASSWDNLQETQYF	NA	TRBJ2-5	NA	TRBV6-5
TGTGCCAGCAGCCCGGGACCAGGCGAGACCCAGTACTTC	CASSPGPGETQYF	NA	TRBJ2-5	NA	TRBV3-1
TGCAGTGCCATGTGGCGGGAGGGCCGTAGCGATGAGCAGTTCTTC	CSAMWREGRSDEQFF	NA	TRBJ2-1	TRBD2	TRBV20-1
TGTGCCAGCAGCGTAGTAGGGGATACGACAGATACGCAGTATTTT	CASSVVGDTTDTQYF	NA	TRBJ2-3	NA	TRBV9
TGCAGTGCTAGAGGCCCTAGCGGGATCGGTGAGCAGTTCTTC	CSARGPSGIGEQFF	NA	TRBJ2-1	TRBD2	TRBV20-1
TGTGCCAGCAGCTTAGATAGGGGGCCCCAGCATTTT	CASSLDRGPQHF	NA	TRBJ1-5	NA	TRBV7-9